These T cell receptor beta chains were read from a single sample in a study of graft-versus-host responses after intestinal transplantation. Only in-frame clones appear in the TCRdb table, and some are missing; sequencing was by immunoSEQ multiplex PCR. The sample lists 35,000 to 40,000 clones; 75% to 90% were seen once. The sample here was ileum tissue, taken 200 to 210 days after intestinal transplant. The receptors originated from a human patient who received an intestinal transplant, so some T cells may come from the graft donor. Both conserved end residues are part of each CDR3. Each record gives: V gene, clone size, D gene, J gene, CDR3 protein, CDR3 DNA. The D gene is left open where the match is weak. Rows may omit the clone size; those that give it use once, few, many or a size class.

>TRBV4-2|NA|TRBD1|TRBJ2-7
CASSQAGTGISYEQYF
TGTGCCAGCAGCCAAGCCGGGACAGGGATCTCCTACGAGCAGTACTTC
>TRBV7-9|NA|TRBD1|TRBJ1-4
CASSSGGTGEKLFF
TGTGCCAGCAGCTCAGGGGGGACAGGTGAAAAACTGTTTTTT
>TRBV15|NA|TRBD2|TRBJ2-1
CATSRPGLASVQFF
TGTGCCACCAGCAGGCCGGGACTAGCCTCGGTGCAGTTCTTC
>TRBV27|NA|NA|TRBJ1-1
CASSLGGTLRSTEAFF
TGTGCCAGCAGTTTAGGCGGGACGCTACGTTCCACTGAAGCTTTCTTT
>TRBV27|NA|TRBD1|TRBJ1-2
CASSLAGGSIARGYTF
TGTGCCAGCAGTTTGGCAGGGGGCTCGATAGCTAGGGGCTACACCTTC
>TRBV2|few|NA|TRBJ1-6
CASSVLSANSPLHF
TGTGCCAGCAGTGTTTTGTCGGCTAATTCACCCCTCCACTTT
>TRBV4-2|NA|NA|TRBJ2-4
CASSQARMNIQYF
TGTGCCAGCAGCCAAGCTAGAATGAACATTCAGTACTTC
>TRBV6-6|NA|NA|TRBJ1-2
CASSYRGEGSYGYTF
TGTGCCAGCAGTTACAGAGGGGAAGGCTCCTATGGCTACACCTTC
>TRBV5-1|NA|NA|TRBJ2-1
CASSSGRGYNEQFF
TGCGCCAGCAGCTCCGGACGGGGGTACAATGAGCAGTTCTTC
>TRBV4-1|NA|NA|TRBJ1-2
CASSQDAPLLIYGYTF
TGCGCCAGCAGCCAAGATGCCCCCCTTCTCATATATGGCTACACCTTC
>TRBV28|NA|NA|TRBJ2-1
CASSGRPYNEQFF
TGTGCCAGCAGTGGTCGGCCCTACAATGAGCAGTTCTTC
>TRBV6-1|once|TRBD2|TRBJ2-7
CASSAGLAYEQYF
TGTGCCAGCAGCGCGGGACTAGCCTACGAGCAGTACTTC
>TRBV28|NA|NA|TRBJ2-7
CASSFGTLYEQYF
TGTGCCAGCAGTTTTGGGACACTCTACGAGCAGTACTTC
>TRBV18|NA|NA|TRBJ2-5
CASSANRVRQETQYF
TGTGCCAGCTCCGCCAACAGGGTGAGACAGGAGACCCAGTACTTC
>TRBV4-1|NA|TRBD2|TRBJ2-7
CASSLPGGTYEQYF
TGCGCCAGCAGCCTCCCGGGGGGGACCTACGAGCAGTACTTC